This TCR beta chain was sequenced in a study of T cell clonotyping in hematopoietic cell transplantation. Study outcomes and limitations: After transplant, recipient diversity fell while pathologically expanded clonotypes grew through day 180. Few recipient clonotypes overlapped donors; over 95% were de novo at given depth. No sorting was done, leaving CD4 and CD8 contributions mixed. Higher Inverse Simpson Index values in graft donor and pretransplant recipient predicted broader posttransplant TCR diversity.

Concerning this clone itself: Its specificity is not known. The final CDR3 position lacks the conserved phenylalanine or tryptophan, pointing to a likely read error. No DNA is shown, since the ends of the CDR3 on it are uncertain; the CDR3 is the one TCRdb lists.

Clones were sequenced by immunoSEQ multiplex PCR, and TCRdb holds only the in-frame ones, with some missing. The sample holds approximately 44,000 clones, roughly 94% seen once. Germline CDR1 reads MNHEY; CDR2 reads SMNVEV (reference sequence). The CDR3 spans 10 amino acids, including both terminal residues. The clonotype was recovered from a woman in her 50s in good health. Some clones in this sample may be carry-over from other donors' samples. Sequencing was performed on peripheral blood mononuclear cells. The V gene is TRBV27, the J gene TRBJ1-2. The CDR3 sequence is CASRAGGVSI.